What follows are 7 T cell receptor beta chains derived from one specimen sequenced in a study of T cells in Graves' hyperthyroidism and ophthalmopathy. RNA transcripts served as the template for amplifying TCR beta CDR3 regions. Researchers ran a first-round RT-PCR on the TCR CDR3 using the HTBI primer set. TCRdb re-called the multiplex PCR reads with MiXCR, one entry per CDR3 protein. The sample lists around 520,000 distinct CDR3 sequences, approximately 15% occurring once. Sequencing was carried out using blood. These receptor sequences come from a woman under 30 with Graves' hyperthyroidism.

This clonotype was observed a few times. CDR3 DNA: TGTGCCTGGACGTATACTGGGAGGCCCCAAGAGACCCAGTACTTC. Its translation: CAWTYTGRPQETQYF. The chain is built from TRBV30 and TRBJ2-5; possibly TRBD2 for D (6 bases). The CDR3 runs 15 residues. Germline-derived CDR1 and CDR2 are GTSNPN and SVGIG (reference sequence). V was cut by 4 bases and J by 1 base, with 16 bases left in between.

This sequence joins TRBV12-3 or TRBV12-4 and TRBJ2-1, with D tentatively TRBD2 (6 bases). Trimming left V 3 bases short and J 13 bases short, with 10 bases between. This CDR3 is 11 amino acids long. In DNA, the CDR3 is TGTGCCAGCAGTTTGGGGGGAGATCAGTTCTTC. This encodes CASSLGGDQFF.

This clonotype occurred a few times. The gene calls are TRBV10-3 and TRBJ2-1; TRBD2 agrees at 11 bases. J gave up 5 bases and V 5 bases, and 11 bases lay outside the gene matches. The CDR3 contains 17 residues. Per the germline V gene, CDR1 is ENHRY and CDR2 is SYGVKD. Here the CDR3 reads CAISTSGSRTINNEQFF. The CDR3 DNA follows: TGTGCCATCAGTACTAGCGGGAGCCGCACGATTAACAATGAGCAGTTCTTC.

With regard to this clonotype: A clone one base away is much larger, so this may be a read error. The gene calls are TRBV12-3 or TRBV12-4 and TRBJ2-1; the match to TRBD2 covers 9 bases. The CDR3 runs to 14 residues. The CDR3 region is CVSRPGLAPNEQFF. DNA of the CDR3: TGTGTCAGCCGACCGGGACTAGCCCCCAATGAGCAGTTCTTC.

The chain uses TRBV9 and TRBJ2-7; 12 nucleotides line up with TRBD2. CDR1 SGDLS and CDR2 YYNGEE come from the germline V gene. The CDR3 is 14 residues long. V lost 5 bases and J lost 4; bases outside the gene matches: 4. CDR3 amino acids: CASSQLAGGYEQYF. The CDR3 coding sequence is TGTGCCAGCAGTCAACTAGCGGGAGGTTACGAGCAGTACTTC.

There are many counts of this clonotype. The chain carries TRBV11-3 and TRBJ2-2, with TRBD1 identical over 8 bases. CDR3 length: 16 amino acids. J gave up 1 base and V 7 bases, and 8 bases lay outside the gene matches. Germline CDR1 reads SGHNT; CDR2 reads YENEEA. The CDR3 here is CASKEDRVLNTGELFF. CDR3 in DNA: TGTGCCAGCAAAGAGGACAGGGTCTTGAACACCGGGGAGCTGTTTTTT.

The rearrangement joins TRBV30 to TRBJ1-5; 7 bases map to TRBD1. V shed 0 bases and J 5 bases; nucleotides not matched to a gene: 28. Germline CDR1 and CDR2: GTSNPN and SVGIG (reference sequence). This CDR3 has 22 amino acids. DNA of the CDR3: TGTGCCTGGAGTGTACAGGAGACAGGGAACGCCAAGGCCTGGAGTGTGGATCAGCCCCAGCATTTT. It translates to CAWSVQETGNAKAWSVDQPQHF.